Described below is a single T cell receptor beta chain sequence and its context. Germline values: CDR1 SNHLY, CDR2 FYNNEI. The CDR3 loop spans 13 amino acids. With 8 bases removed from V and 0 bases from J, the gap between germline ends came to 8 bases. The entry originates in a study of blood T cell repertoires in COVID-19. Whole-study context: The United States, Italy and Spain were the sources of the acute and convalescent COVID-19 samples. PBMCs, B-cell-depleted T cells, or T cells provided the cDNA or gDNA that made up the material.

Authors' data handling: How many nucleated cells were present was estimated from reference gene primer amplification. Clones were sequenced by immunoSEQ multiplex PCR, and TCRdb holds only the in-frame ones, with some missing. That table supplies the V and J calls and clone size; D and trimming were determined from the DNA. This table holds approximately 45,000 clones, around 83% found once. Sequencing was performed on peripheral blood. The receptor's source is a woman of 80 years or more with acute or convalescent COVID-19. This chain connects TRBV2 to TRBJ2-1, with D perhaps matching TRBD1 (5 bases). The CDR3, as DNA: TGTGCCAGCCGTGGGGCCTCCTACAATGAGCAGTTCTTC. Translating gives CASRGASYNEQFF. The full variable domain, rest sourced from reference TRBV2 and TRBJ2-1, is EPEVTQTPSHQVTQMGQEVILRCVPISNHLYFYWYRQILGQKVEFLVSFYNNEISEKSEIFDDQFSVERPDGSNFTLKIRSTKLEDSAMYFCASRGASYNEQFFGPGTRLTVL.